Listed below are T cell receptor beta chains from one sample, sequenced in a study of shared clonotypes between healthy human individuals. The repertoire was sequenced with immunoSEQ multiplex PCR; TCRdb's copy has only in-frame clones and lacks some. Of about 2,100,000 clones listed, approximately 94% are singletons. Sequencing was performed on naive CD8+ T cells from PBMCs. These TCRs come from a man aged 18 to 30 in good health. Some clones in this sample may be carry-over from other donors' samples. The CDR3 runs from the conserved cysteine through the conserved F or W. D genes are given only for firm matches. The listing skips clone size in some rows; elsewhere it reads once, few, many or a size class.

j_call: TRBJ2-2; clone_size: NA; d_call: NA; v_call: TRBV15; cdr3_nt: TGTGCCACCAGCACTCGGCCGTCGAACACCGGGGAGCTGTTTTTT; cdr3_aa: CATSTRPSNTGELFF
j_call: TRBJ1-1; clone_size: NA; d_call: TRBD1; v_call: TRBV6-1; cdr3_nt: TGTGCCAGCAGTGAAGGACAGGGGCGGGCGAACACTGAAGCTTTCTTT; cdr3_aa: CASSEGQGRANTEAFF
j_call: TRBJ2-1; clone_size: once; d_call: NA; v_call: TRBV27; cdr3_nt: TGTGCCAGCAGTTTATATTATCCTCGGCAGGGGAGCTCCTACAATGAGCAGTTCTTC; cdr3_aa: CASSLYYPRQGSSYNEQFF
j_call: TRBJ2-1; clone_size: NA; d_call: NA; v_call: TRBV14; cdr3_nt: TGTGCCAGCAGCCGCCCGTCTAGCGCAAGCTCCTACAATGAGCAGTTCTTC; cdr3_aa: CASSRPSSASSYNEQFF
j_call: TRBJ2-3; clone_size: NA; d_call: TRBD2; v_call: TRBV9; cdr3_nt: TGTGCCAGCAGCGTATCCCCGGGAGGCCCCTACCATACGCAGTATTTT; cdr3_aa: CASSVSPGGPYHTQYF
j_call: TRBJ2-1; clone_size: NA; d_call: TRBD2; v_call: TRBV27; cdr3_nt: TGTGCCAGCAGTTTAGATGGGACTAGCGGGACAAATGAGCAGTTCTTC; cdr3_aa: CASSLDGTSGTNEQFF
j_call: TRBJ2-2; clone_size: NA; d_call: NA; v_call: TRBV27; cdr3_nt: TGTGCCAGCAGCCGAATTAGAACCGTAACAGGGAACCCGAACACCGGGGAGCTGTTTTTT; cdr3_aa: CASSRIRTVTGNPNTGELFF
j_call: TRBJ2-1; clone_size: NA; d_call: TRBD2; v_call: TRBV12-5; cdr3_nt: TGTGCTAGTGGTTTGGTACAACTCGACATAGCGGGTCCCTACAATGAGCAGTTCTTC; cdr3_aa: CASGLVQLDIAGPYNEQFF
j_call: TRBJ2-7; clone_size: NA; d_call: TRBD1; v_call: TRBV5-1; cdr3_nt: TGCGCCAGCAGCACATTCCCCGGGACAGCCGTCTCCTACGAGCAGTACTTC; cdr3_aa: CASSTFPGTAVSYEQYF
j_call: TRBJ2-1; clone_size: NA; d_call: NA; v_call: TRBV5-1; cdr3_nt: TGCGCCAGCAGCTTGGCAGACAGGCGGGGCTCCTACAATGAGCAGTTCTTC; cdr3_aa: CASSLADRRGSYNEQFF
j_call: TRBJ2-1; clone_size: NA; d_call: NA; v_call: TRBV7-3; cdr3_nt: TGTGCCAGCAGCTCCTCCGGACGTGAGTCGAGCAGTTTTCGGAATGAGCAGTTCTTC; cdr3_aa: CASSSSGRESSSFRNEQFF
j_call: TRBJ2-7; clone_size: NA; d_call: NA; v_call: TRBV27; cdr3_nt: TGTGCCAGCAGTTTTACTAGCTCCTACGAGCAGTACTTC; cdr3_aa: CASSFTSSYEQYF
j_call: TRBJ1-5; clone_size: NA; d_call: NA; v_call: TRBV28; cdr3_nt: TGTGCCAGCAGCCCGACGGGGGTGGGAAGCAATCAGCCCCAGCATTTT; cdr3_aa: CASSPTGVGSNQPQHF
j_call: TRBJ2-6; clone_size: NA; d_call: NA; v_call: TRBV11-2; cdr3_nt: TGTGCCAGCAGCTTAGACAGGTGGTCTGGGGCCAACGTCCTGACTTTC; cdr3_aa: CASSLDRWSGANVLTF
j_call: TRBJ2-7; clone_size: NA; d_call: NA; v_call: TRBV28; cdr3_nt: TGTGCCAGCAGTTTAGGGACGGACGAGCAGTACTTC; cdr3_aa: CASSLGTDEQYF
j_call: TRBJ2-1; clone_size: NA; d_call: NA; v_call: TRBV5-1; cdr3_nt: TGCGCCAGCATATTTTCCCCCGACTACAATGAGCAGTTCTTC; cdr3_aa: CASIFSPDYNEQFF
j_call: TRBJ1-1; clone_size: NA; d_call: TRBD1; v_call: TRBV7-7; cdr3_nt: TGTGCCAGCAGCACCAGAAGCGGGACAGTGACTTACACTGAAGCTTTCTTT; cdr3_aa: CASSTRSGTVTYTEAFF
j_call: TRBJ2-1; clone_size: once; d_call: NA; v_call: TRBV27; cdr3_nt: TGTGCCAGCAGTTTATCGGGTTGGGAGAATGAGCAGTTCTTC; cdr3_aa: CASSLSGWENEQFF
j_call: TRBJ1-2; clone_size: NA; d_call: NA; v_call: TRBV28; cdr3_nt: TGTGCCAGCAGTTTAACTGCTCACACTAACTATGGCTACACCTTC; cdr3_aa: CASSLTAHTNYGYTF
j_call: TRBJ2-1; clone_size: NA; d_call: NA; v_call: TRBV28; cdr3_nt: TGTGCCAGCCAATCCGGGATCTCCGTTTATGATGAGCAGTTCTTC; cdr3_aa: CASQSGISVYDEQFF
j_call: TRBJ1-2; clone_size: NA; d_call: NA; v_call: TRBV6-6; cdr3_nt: TGTGCCAGCAGTTATAGGGGAACTAACTATGGCTACACCTTC; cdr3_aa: CASSYRGTNYGYTF
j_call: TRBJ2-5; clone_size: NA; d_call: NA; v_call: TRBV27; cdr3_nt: TGTGCCAGCAGTTTATCACGCCGGTCTAGCAATGTGGAGACCCAGTACTTC; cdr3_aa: CASSLSRRSSNVETQYF
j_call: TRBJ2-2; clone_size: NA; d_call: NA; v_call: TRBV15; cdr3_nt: TGTGCCACCAGTCAAACTGGGACCGGGGAGCTGTTTTTT; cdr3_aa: CATSQTGTGELFF
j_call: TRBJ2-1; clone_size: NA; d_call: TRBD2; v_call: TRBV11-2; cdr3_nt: TGTGCCAGCAGCTTAGGGGGAGGGAGTCGTAATGAGCAGTTCTTC; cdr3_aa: CASSLGGGSRNEQFF
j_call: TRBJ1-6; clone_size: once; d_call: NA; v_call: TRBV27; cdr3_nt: TGTGCCAGCAGTTCCCCGGCGGAGGGGCGGAATTCACCCCTCCACTTT; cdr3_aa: CASSSPAEGRNSPLHF
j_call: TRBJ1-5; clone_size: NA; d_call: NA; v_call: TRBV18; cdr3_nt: TGTGCCAGCCCTTACCGGAGAAATAGTAGCAATCAGCCCCAGCATTTT; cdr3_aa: CASPYRRNSSNQPQHF
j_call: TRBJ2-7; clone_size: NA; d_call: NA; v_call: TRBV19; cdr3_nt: TGTGCCAGTAGTATCTACTCGGACGCCCGCGACGAGCAGTACTTC; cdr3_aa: CASSIYSDARDEQYF
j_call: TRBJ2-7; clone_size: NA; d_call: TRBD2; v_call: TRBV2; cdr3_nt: TGTGCCAGCATGGCTAGCGGGACCAGCTCCTACGAGCAGTACTTC; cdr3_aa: CASMASGTSSYEQYF
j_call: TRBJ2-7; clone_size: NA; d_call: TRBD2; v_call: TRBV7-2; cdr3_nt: TGTGCCAGCAGCCACCCTGGCGGGAGTGACTACGAGCAGTACTTC; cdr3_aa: CASSHPGGSDYEQYF